This T cell receptor (beta chain) was identified during a study of response to subunit inactivated influenza vaccine. MiXCR was run by TCRdb on the RT-PCR reads, yielding one entry per CDR3 protein. The data show just under 550,000 distinct CDR3 sequences, with under 25% seen just once and 2.5% to 3% held by the top ten. CDR1 is SGHTA and CDR2 is FQGNSA in the germline V gene. There are 13 residues in the CDR3. Trimming stripped 1 base from V and 4 bases from J, with 5 bases between. In this sample, this clonotype turned up many times. The data were also submitted as part of a second study, on T cells expressing NK-cell markers. That source adds: UMIs accompanied the 5'RACE template switching by which TCR beta cDNA was made. Of eight sequenced donors, seven were HCMV-seropositive and one HCMV-seronegative. In roughly six donors, dominant CD3+CD56+NKG2C+ clonotypes ranked among the top 10 CD8+ clonotypes.

Sample: CD4+ T cells sorted from PBMCs, taken roughly 12 days after vaccination. The V gene is TRBV7-2, the J gene TRBJ1-3, with D hard to call. This clonotype originated in a man aged 50 or older who received an inactivated influenza vaccine. CDR3 protein: CASSLEFGNTIYF. CDR3 coding DNA: TGTGCCAGCAGCTTAGAGTTCGGAAACACCATATATTTT.